This T cell receptor beta chain was sequenced during a study of T-cell memory formation after mild COVID-19. About the research overall: TCR clusters showed largely donor specificity.

Constant-segment primers and 5'RACE yielded cDNA libraries for TCR alpha and TCR beta, each carrying sample barcodes and UMIs. A single record per CDR3 protein comes from TCRdb applying MiXCR to the 5' RACE reads. The table has 250,000 to 300,000 distinct CDR3 sequences, under 20% seen once; the top ten hold 23%. This clonotype was detected many times. The antigen is undetermined. Whole-study findings and limits: Several responding clones turned up in pre-infection memory, indicating that cross-reactive memory may have taken part. Among clones peaking at day 37 in the second wave, SARS-CoV-2 specificity remained unconfirmed.

CDR1 is DFQATT, CDR2 SNEGSKA, per germline (reference sequence). Trimming left V 0 bases short and J 6 bases short, with 9 bases between. The CDR3 contains 13 residues. The sequence was collected from a man younger than 35 who had mild COVID-19 (a few samples of this study predate the infection). Cell type and time point are not known. The specimen was PBMCs or a T cell subset sorted from them (not recorded which). This chain joins TRBV20-1 and TRBJ1-5; D is possibly TRBD1 (5 bases). Here the CDR3 reads CSAREGLAQPQHF. The CDR3 DNA is TGCAGTGCTAGAGAGGGGCTAGCTCAGCCCCAGCATTTT.